Listed below are T cell receptor beta chains from one sample, sequenced in a study of OX40 agonist ivuxolimab in advanced cancers. The method was immunoSEQ multiplex PCR; TCRdb's version includes in-frame clones alone and lacks a portion of them. The sample lists tens of thousands of clones, more than 75% seen once, with more than 0.9% in the top ten. Here the sequenced sample was CD4+ or CD8+ T cells sorted from blood, taken in a trial of the OX40 agonist ivuxolimab. The receptors shown here come from an adult with an advanced solid tumor such as melanoma, head and neck, liver or kidney cancer. CDR3s include the opening cysteine and the closing phenylalanine or tryptophan. D genes are given only for firm matches. Part of the rows lack a size; the others show once, few, many or a class for expanded clones.

abundance | j_gene | len | v_gene | d_gene | CDR3aa | CDR3nt
few | TRBJ2-1 | 15 | TRBV29-1 | . | CSVVVLAKGRNEQFF | TGCAGCGTTGTCGTTTTAGCGAAGGGAAGGAATGAGCAGTTCTTC
. | TRBJ1-5 | 14 | TRBV7-6 | . | CASSLGVGGQPQHF | TGTGCCAGCAGCCTTGGGGTGGGGGGTCAGCCCCAGCATTTT
. | TRBJ2-3 | 16 | TRBV4-1 | TRBD1 | CASSQHRGRDTDTQYF | TGCGCCAGCAGCCAACACAGGGGCCGGGACACAGATACGCAGTATTTT
. | TRBJ2-7 | 14 | TRBV2 | TRBD1 | CASAHRDRDYEQYF | TGTGCCAGCGCTCACCGGGACAGGGATTACGAGCAGTACTTC
. | TRBJ1-2 | 15 | TRBV11-2 | TRBD1 | CASSEDRGPYYGYTF | TGTGCCAGCAGCGAGGACAGGGGGCCGTACTATGGCTACACCTTC
few | TRBJ2-1 | 12 | TRBV7-3 | . | CASSYIYNEQFF | TGTGCCAGCAGTTATATCTACAATGAGCAGTTCTTC
once | TRBJ2-1 | 19 | TRBV19 | TRBD2 | CASSQGSLAGAAGGGEQFF | TGTGCCAGTAGCCAAGGTAGCCTAGCGGGGGCCGCCGGAGGGGGTGAGCAGTTCTTC
. | TRBJ1-1 | 18 | TRBV18 | TRBD1 | CASSPGQGSGGVNTEAFF | TGTGCCAGCTCACCGGGACAGGGCTCAGGAGGGGTGAACACTGAAGCTTTCTTT
. | TRBJ1-1 | 16 | TRBV4-2 | . | CASSQEGRARGTEAFF | TGTGCCAGCAGCCAAGAGGGGAGGGCGCGGGGCACTGAAGCTTTCTTT
. | TRBJ2-7 | 16 | TRBV5-1 | . | CASSPRVGTLSYEQYF | TGCGCCAGCAGCCCGCGGGTGGGGACATTATCCTACGAGCAGTACTTC
few | TRBJ2-2 | 18 | TRBV12-5 | . | CASGLGSWAGTNTGELFF | TGTGCTAGTGGTTTGGGAAGCTGGGCGGGGACGAACACCGGGGAGCTGTTTTTT
once | TRBJ2-5 | 18 | TRBV2 | TRBD2 | CASSERGLAGGKQETQYF | TGTGCCAGCAGTGAAAGGGGACTAGCGGGGGGGAAACAAGAGACCCAGTACTTC
. | TRBJ2-6 | 15 | TRBV7-3 | . | CASSLSGSGANVLTF | TGTGCCAGCAGCTTGTCCGGGTCTGGGGCCAACGTCCTGACTTTC
few | TRBJ1-2 | 12 | TRBV6-5 | TRBD1 | CASRGQNYGYTF | TGTGCCAGCAGGGGACAGAACTATGGCTACACCTTC
. | TRBJ2-3 | 16 | TRBV28 | TRBD2 | CASSPWTRFPPDTQYF | TGTGCCAGCAGTCCATGGACTAGATTTCCCCCGGATACGCAGTATTTT
medium-sized | TRBJ1-5 | 13 | TRBV30 | TRBD1 | CAWDRGRDQPQHF | TGTGCCTGGGACAGGGGGCGCGACCAGCCCCAGCATTTT
once | TRBJ1-5 | 12 | TRBV28 | . | CASSYGYQPQHF | TGTGCCAGCAGTTATGGGTATCAGCCCCAGCATTTT
. | TRBJ2-2 | 15 | TRBV19 | . | CASSILFGGVGELFF | TGTGCCAGTAGTATACTTTTTGGCGGGGTCGGGGAGCTGTTTTTT
. | TRBJ1-1 | 14 | TRBV5-5 | . | CASSLTLGNTEAFF | TGTGCCAGCAGCCTTACCCTGGGGAACACTGAAGCTTTCTTT
. | TRBJ2-7 | 13 | TRBV6-5 | TRBD2 | CASRASGTYEQYF | TGTGCCAGCAGAGCTAGCGGGACCTACGAGCAGTACTTC
. | TRBJ1-1 | 11 | TRBV7-9 | . | CASSLATEAFF | TGTGCCAGCAGCCTAGCTACTGAAGCTTTCTTT
. | TRBJ2-3 | 19 | TRBV5-4 | TRBD2 | CASSLWTGTSGRMTDTQYF | TGTGCCAGCAGCCTATGGACCGGGACTAGCGGGAGAATGACAGATACGCAGTATTTT
. | TRBJ1-1 | 14 | TRBV5-1 | TRBD1 | CASSSGTGGTEAFF | TGCGCCAGCAGCTCCGGGACAGGGGGCACTGAAGCTTTCTTT
. | TRBJ2-7 | 14 | TRBV7-2 | . | CASSARWQSYEQYF | TGTGCCAGCAGCGCCAGGTGGCAGTCCTACGAGCAGTACTTC
. | TRBJ2-3 | 13 | TRBV7-2 | . | CASSFRGTDTQYF | TGTGCCAGCAGCTTTCGGGGGACAGATACGCAGTATTTT
. | TRBJ2-2 | 17 | TRBV25-1 | TRBD1 | CASSEQNRGWYTGELFF | TGTGCCAGCAGTGAACAGAACAGGGGGTGGTACACCGGGGAGCTGTTTTTT
. | TRBJ1-2 | 12 | TRBV29-1 | . | CSVESGYYGYTF | TGCAGCGTTGAAAGTGGGTACTATGGCTACACCTTC
. | TRBJ2-2 | 14 | TRBV6-4 | TRBD1 | CASRRQGLTGELFF | TGTGCCAGCAGAAGACAGGGTTTGACCGGGGAGCTGTTTTTT
. | TRBJ2-7 | 12 | TRBV2 | . | CASSFETYEQYF | TGTGCCAGCTCCTTCGAAACCTACGAGCAGTACTTC
. | TRBJ1-1 | 15 | TRBV6-6 | TRBD1 | CASSWGQVGREEAFF | TGTGCCAGCAGTTGGGGACAGGTCGGAAGAGAAGAAGCTTTCTTT
once | TRBJ2-3 | 12 | TRBV5-6 | . | CASSLRTDTQYF | TGTGCCAGCAGCTTGCGAACAGATACGCAGTATTTT
. | TRBJ1-5 | 15 | TRBV5-4 | . | CASSDRGDGFQPQHF | TGCGCCAGCAGCGACAGAGGGGACGGCTTCCAGCCCCAGCATTTT
. | TRBJ2-4 | 16 | TRBV5-6 | TRBD1 | CASSVTGVGAKNIQYF | TGTGCCAGCAGCGTCACAGGGGTTGGAGCCAAAAACATTCAGTACTTC
. | TRBJ1-4 | 13 | TRBV10-1 | . | CASSESSRGVLFF | TGCGCCAGCAGTGAGTCGTCTCGGGGAGTCCTGTTTTTT
. | TRBJ2-1 | 16 | TRBV18 | TRBD2 | CASSPPSGDYNNEQFF | TGTGCCAGCTCACCACCATCGGGGGACTATAACAATGAGCAGTTCTTC
once | TRBJ2-7 | 17 | TRBV19 | TRBD1 | CASSISGTGAPPYEQYF | TGTGCCAGTAGTATATCCGGCACAGGGGCCCCTCCCTACGAGCAGTACTTC
. | TRBJ2-2 | 14 | TRBV11-3 | . | CASSLAGATGELFF | TGTGCCAGCAGCTTAGCCGGGGCCACCGGGGAGCTGTTTTTT
. | TRBJ1-4 | 15 | TRBV6-6 | TRBD1 | CASRPRDRGSGKLFF | TGTGCCAGCAGGCCTCGGGACAGGGGGTCTGGAAAACTGTTTTTT